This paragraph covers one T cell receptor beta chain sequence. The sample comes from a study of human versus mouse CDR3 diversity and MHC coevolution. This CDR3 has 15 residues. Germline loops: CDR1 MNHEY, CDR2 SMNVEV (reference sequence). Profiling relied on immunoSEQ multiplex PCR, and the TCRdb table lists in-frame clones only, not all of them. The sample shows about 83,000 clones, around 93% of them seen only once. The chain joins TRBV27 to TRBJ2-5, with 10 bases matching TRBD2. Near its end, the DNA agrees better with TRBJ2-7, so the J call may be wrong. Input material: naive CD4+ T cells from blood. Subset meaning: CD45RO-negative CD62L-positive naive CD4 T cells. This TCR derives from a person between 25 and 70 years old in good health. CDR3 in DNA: TGTGCCAGCAGTTACACCGGGACTAGCGACTACGAGCAGTACTTC. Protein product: CASSYTGTSDYEQYF.